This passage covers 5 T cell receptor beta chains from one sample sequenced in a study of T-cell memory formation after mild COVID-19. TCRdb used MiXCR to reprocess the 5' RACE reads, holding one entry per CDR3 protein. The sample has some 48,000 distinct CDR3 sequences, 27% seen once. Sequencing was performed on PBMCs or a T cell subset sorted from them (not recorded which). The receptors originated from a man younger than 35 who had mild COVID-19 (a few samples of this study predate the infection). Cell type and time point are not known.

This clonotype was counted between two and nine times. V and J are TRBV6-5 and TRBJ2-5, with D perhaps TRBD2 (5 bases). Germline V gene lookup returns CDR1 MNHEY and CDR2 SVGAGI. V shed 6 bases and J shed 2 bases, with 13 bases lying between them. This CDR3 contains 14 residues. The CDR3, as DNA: TGTGCCAGCAGCCCTCCGGGGAGTCAAGAGACCCAGTACTTC. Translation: CASSPPGSQETQYF.

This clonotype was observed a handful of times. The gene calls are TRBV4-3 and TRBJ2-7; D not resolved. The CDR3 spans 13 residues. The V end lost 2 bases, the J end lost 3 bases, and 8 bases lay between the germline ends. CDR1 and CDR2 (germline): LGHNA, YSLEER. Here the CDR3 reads CASSQRRGYEQYF. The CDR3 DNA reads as TGCGCCAGCAGCCAACGGAGAGGCTACGAGCAGTACTTC.

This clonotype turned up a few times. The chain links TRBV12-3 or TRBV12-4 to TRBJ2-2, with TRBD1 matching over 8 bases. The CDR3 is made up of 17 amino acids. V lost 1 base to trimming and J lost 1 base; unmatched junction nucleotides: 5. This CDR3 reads CASSLGLGTGNTGELFF. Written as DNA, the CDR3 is TGTGCCAGCAGTTTAGGTCTCGGGACAGGGAACACCGGGGAGCTGTTTTTT.

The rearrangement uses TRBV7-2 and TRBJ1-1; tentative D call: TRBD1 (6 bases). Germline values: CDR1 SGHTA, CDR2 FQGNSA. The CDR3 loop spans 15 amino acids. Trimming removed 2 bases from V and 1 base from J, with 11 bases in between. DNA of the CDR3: TGTGCCAGCAGCTTAACAGGGAAATCGAACACTGAAGCTTTCTTT. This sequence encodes CASSLTGKSNTEAFF.

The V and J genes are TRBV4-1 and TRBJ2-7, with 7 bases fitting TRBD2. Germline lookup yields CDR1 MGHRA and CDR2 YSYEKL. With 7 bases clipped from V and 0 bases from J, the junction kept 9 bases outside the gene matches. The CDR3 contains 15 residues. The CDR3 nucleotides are TGCGCCAGCACCTTGGCGGGGGATTCCTCCTACGAGCAGTACTTC. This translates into CASTLAGDSSYEQYF.